This TCR beta chain was captured by sequencing in a study of blood T cell repertoires in COVID-19. Study details: Italy, Spain and the United States were the sources of the convalescent and acute COVID-19 samples. Sources were T cells, B-cell-depleted T cells, or PBMCs; the material itself was cDNA or gDNA.

The CDR3 runs 13 residues. Germline V gene data show CDR1 as SGHTA and CDR2 as FQGTGA. V was pared by 8 bases and J by 7 bases, with 17 bases between. Generated by immunoSEQ multiplex PCR, the TCRdb table keeps only in-frame clones and is missing some. The sample comprises about 120,000 clones, nearly 90% of which are singletons, and around 4% rests with the top ten. A Seattle source enrolled patients during active infection and followed them longitudinally. This TCR was recovered from a woman aged 60-70 years with COVID-19, enrolled during active disease. Sequenced sample: peripheral blood. The chain employs TRBV7-3 and TRBJ1-1, with TRBD1 as a possible D gene (5 bases). CDR3 sequence reads: CASGKDSDSEAFF. CDR3 nucleotide sequence: TGTGCCAGCGGCAAAGACAGTGACAGTGAAGCTTTCTTT.